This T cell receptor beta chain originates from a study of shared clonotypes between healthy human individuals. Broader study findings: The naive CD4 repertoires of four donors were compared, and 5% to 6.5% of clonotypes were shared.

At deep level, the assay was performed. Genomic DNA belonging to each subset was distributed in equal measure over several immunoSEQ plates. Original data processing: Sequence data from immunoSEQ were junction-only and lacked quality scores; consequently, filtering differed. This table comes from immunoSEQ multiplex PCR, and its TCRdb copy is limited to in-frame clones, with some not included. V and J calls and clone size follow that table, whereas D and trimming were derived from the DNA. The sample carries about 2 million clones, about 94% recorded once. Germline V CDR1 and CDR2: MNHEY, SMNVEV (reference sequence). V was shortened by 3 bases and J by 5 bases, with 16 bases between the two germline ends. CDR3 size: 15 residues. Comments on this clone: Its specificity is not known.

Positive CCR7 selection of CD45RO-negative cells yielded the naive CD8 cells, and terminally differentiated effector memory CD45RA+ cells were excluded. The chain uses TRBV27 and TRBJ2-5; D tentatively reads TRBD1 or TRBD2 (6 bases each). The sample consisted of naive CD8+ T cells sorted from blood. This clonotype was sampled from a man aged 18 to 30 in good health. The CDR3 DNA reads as TGTGCCAGCAGTTTCCAAAGGGGGGTTGGGGAGACCCAGTACTTC. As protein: CASSFQRGVGETQYF.